The TCR beta chain described here comes from a study of blood T cells in healthy people across ages. Study-wide results and limits: Reliance upon unsorted PBMCs precluded definitive naive versus antigen-experienced comparison.

The CDR3 runs to 13 residues. Trimming took 3 bases from V and 4 from J, leaving 12 bases between them. CDR1 and CDR2 (germline): DFQATT, SNEGSKA (reference sequence). Remarks on this clonotype: Its matching antigen is unknown.

Using a J-beta primer mix together with a sample-barcoded 5' primer, a second PCR was run for roughly 7 to 12 cycles. With 12 random nucleotides, a template-switch adaptor tagged each individual cDNA molecule. TCRdb re-called the 5' RACE reads through MiXCR, storing one row per CDR3 protein. The table has some 1.6 million distinct CDR3 sequences, almost 35% seen once. Total RNA extracted from each sample amounted to at least 5 micrograms. This rearrangement joins TRBV20-1 to TRBJ1-1, with a weak D call TRBD1 (5 bases). Sequenced material: blood. The source of this sequence is a woman aged 25-40 years in good health. The CDR3, as DNA: TGCAGTGCTAGGTCACAGGTTGGCACTGAAGCTTTCTTT. It specifies CSARSQVGTEAFF.